This is a list of T cell receptor beta chains from one sample in a study of OX40 agonist ivuxolimab in advanced cancers. Sequencing was performed with immunoSEQ multiplex PCR; in TCRdb, only in-frame clones are kept and a portion is missing. The profile shows 25,000 to 35,000 clones, 74% of them singletons. The specimen comprised CD4+ or CD8+ T cells sorted from blood, sampled in a trial of the OX40 agonist ivuxolimab. Receptors originate from an adult with an advanced solid tumor such as melanoma, head and neck, liver or kidney cancer. CDR3s include the opening cysteine and the closing phenylalanine or tryptophan. D genes are given only for firm matches. Where a row states a size, it is once, few, many or the class of an expanded clone; other rows omit it.

>once|TRBV30|.|TRBJ2-5
CAWREETQYF
TGTGCCTGGAGGGAGGAGACCCAGTACTTC
>.|TRBV6-1|.|TRBJ2-4
CASSESVAKNIQYF
TGTGCCAGCAGTGAATCAGTAGCCAAAAACATTCAGTACTTC
>.|TRBV27|TRBD2|TRBJ2-1
CASSFIAGGPNEQFF
TGTGCCAGCAGTTTTATAGCGGGGGGGCCGAATGAGCAGTTCTTC
>.|TRBV5-5|TRBD1|TRBJ1-1
CASSLGGGGVPFLMNTEAFF
TGTGCCAGCAGCCTCGGAGGGGGCGGCGTCCCCTTTTTAATGAACACTGAAGCTTTCTTT
>few|TRBV9|.|TRBJ1-4
CASSPRPEPNEKLFF
TGTGCCAGCAGCCCTCGCCCGGAACCTAATGAAAAACTGTTTTTT
>.|TRBV5-1|.|TRBJ1-1
CASSFSQAEAFF
TGCGCCAGCAGCTTTAGTCAGGCCGAAGCTTTCTTT
>.|TRBV6-1|.|TRBJ2-1
CAGGRVTYNEQFF
TGTGCCGGTGGAAGGGTAACCTACAATGAGCAGTTCTTC
>.|TRBV28|TRBD1|TRBJ1-5
CASKNSGTAFYSNQPQHF
TGTGCCAGCAAAAACTCCGGGACAGCCTTTTATAGCAATCAGCCCCAGCATTTT
>.|TRBV30|TRBD1|TRBJ2-5
CAWSAWDRGQETQYF
TGTGCCTGGAGTGCATGGGACAGGGGGCAAGAGACCCAGTACTTC
>.|TRBV4-2|.|TRBJ1-4
CASSQDSGGLNEKLFF
TGTGCCAGCAGCCAAGATTCCGGGGGGCTAAATGAAAAACTGTTTTTT
>few|TRBV2|.|TRBJ2-3
CASNLLVRDTQYF
TGTGCCAGCAACCTCCTAGTGAGGGATACGCAGTATTTT
>.|TRBV29-1|TRBD2|TRBJ2-3
CSVVSGGATDTQYF
TGCAGCGTGGTTAGCGGGGGGGCGACAGATACGCAGTATTTT
>.|TRBV5-1|.|TRBJ1-2
CASSFSSGYGYTF
TGTGCCAGCAGCTTCTCATCGGGGTATGGCTACACCTTC
>.|TRBV5-6|TRBD1|TRBJ1-4
CASSFRGRREKLFF
TGTGCCAGCAGCTTCAGGGGGCGCCGGGAAAAACTGTTTTTT
>.|TRBV5-6|.|TRBJ2-6
CASSFYGANVLTF
TGTGCCAGCAGCTTTTATGGGGCCAACGTCCTGACTTTC
>few|TRBV27|TRBD2|TRBJ2-2
CASSLSRGGINTGELFF
TGTGCCAGCAGTTTATCGCGGGGGGGCATAAACACCGGGGAGCTGTTTTTT
>.|TRBV2|.|TRBJ1-1
CASSERTGNTEAFF
TGTGCCAGCAGTGAAAGAACGGGGAACACTGAAGCTTTCTTT
>.|TRBV11-3|TRBD1|TRBJ2-3
CASSLSGGIDTQYF
TGTGCCAGCAGCTTATCAGGGGGAATAGATACGCAGTATTTT
>.|TRBV27|TRBD1|TRBJ2-5
CASSWTGAGTQYF
TGTGCCAGCAGTTGGACAGGGGCGGGGACCCAGTACTTC
>.|TRBV19|.|TRBJ1-5
CASKTGDRNNQPQHF
TGTGCCAGCAAGACCGGTGACAGAAACAATCAGCCCCAGCATTTT
>.|TRBV2|.|TRBJ2-5
CASSNDRGETQYF
TGTGCCAGCAGTAACGACAGAGGCGAGACCCAGTACTTC
>.|TRBV2|.|TRBJ2-1
CASSEAGHSSSYNEQFF
TGTGCCAGCAGTGAAGCTGGACACTCGAGCTCCTACAATGAGCAGTTCTTC
>.|TRBV6-6|.|TRBJ1-6
CASSYGRTSPLHF
TGTGCCAGCAGTTACGGACGTACTTCACCCCTCCACTTT
>.|TRBV18|TRBD1|TRBJ1-5
CASSPQGQGFQPQHF
TGTGCCAGCTCACCACAAGGACAGGGATTTCAGCCCCAGCATTTT
>few|TRBV5-6|.|TRBJ1-2
CASSLESWVRDGYTF
TGTGCCAGCAGCTTGGAGTCCTGGGTTCGCGATGGCTACACCTTC
>.|TRBV30|TRBD1|TRBJ2-1
CAWSVGTGTNEQFF
TGTGCCTGGAGTGTAGGGACAGGGACCAATGAGCAGTTCTTC
>.|TRBV6-1|.|TRBJ2-2
CATPRGQTGELFF
TGTGCCACCCCGCGGGGGCAGACCGGGGAGCTGTTTTTT
>.|TRBV7-9|.|TRBJ2-3
CASSLAGGAQYF
TGTGCCAGCAGCTTAGCCGGCGGAGCGCAGTATTTT
>.|TRBV6-1|.|TRBJ1-1
CASSEGSLRRRPEAFF
TGTGCCAGCAGTGAGGGATCTTTACGGAGAAGGCCTGAAGCTTTCTTT
>.|TRBV11-2|TRBD1|TRBJ1-1
CASSLAQGGEAFF
TGTGCCAGCAGCTTAGCTCAGGGGGGTGAAGCTTTCTTT
>.|TRBV9|.|TRBJ1-4
CASSGTATAGKLFF
TGTGCCAGCAGCGGGACAGCTACTGCCGGAAAACTGTTTTTT
>.|TRBV7-9|.|TRBJ1-5
CASSSSLLNQPQHF
TGTGCCAGCAGCTCCAGCTTACTTAATCAGCCCCAGCATTTT
>.|TRBV6-1|.|TRBJ1-1
CASSESVGTEAFF
TGTGCCAGCAGTGAATCGGTGGGCACTGAAGCTTTCTTT
>.|TRBV5-6|.|TRBJ1-1
CASSLEGRGKAFF
TGTGCCAGCAGCTTGGAAGGACGCGGTAAAGCTTTCTTT
>few|TRBV2|TRBD1|TRBJ2-3
CASSSGQTSTDTQYF
TGTGCCAGCAGTTCGGGACAGACTAGCACAGATACGCAGTATTTT
>few|TRBV9|.|TRBJ2-7
CASSPKGHEQYF
TGTGCCAGCAGCCCAAAGGGGCACGAGCAGTACTTC